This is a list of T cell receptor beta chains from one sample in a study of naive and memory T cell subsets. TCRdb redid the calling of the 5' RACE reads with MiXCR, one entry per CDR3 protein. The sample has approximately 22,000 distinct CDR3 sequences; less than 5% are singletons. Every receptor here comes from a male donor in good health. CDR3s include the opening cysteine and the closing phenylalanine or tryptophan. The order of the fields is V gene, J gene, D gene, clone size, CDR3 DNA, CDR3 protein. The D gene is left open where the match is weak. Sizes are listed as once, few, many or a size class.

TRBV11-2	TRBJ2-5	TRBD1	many	TGTGCCAGCAGCCCGGGGACAGGGGGCTTGAAGACCCAGTACTTC	CASSPGTGGLKTQYF
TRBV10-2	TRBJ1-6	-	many	TGCGCCAGCAGGGGGACGGTCGGTATCGAGGAGGCACCCCTCCACTTT	CASRGTVGIEEAPLHF
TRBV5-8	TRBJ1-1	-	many	TGTGCCAGCAGCTTGGGGAGGTTGAACACTGAAGCTTTCTTT	CASSLGRLNTEAFF
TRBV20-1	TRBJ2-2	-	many	TGCAGTGCTAGAGATCTCTCGAGGGGAAACACCGGGGAGCTGTTTTTT	CSARDLSRGNTGELFF
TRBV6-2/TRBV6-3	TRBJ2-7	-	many	TGTGCCAGCAGTTACTCCTCCTACGAGCAGTACTTC	CASSYSSYEQYF
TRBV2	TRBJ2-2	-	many	TGTGCCAGCAGGGAAACGAACACCGGGGAGCTGTTTTTT	CASRETNTGELFF
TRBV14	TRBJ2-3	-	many	TGTGCCAGCAGCCATTGGGGGGGCACGGTAGATACGCAGTATTTT	CASSHWGGTVDTQYF
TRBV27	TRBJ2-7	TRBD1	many	TGTGCCAGCAGTCCGGCGGACAGGGGAACATCCGAGCAGTACTTC	CASSPADRGTSEQYF
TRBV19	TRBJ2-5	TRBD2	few	TGTGCCAGTAGTTCTGGGAGGGGTATGGAGACCCAGTACTTC	CASSSGRGMETQYF
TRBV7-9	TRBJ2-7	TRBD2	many	TGTGCCAGCAGCCAGGGACTAGCGGGACGGGAGGACTTC	CASSQGLAGREDF
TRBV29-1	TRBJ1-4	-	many	TGCAGCGCTGCAGGAGCGGTTAATGAAAAACTGTTTTTT	CSAAGAVNEKLFF
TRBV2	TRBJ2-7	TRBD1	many	TGTGCCAGCAGCTTAACAGGGGGGTCGACCTACGAGCAGTACTTC	CASSLTGGSTYEQYF
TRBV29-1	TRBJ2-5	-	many	TGCAGCGTAAGACAGGCCCAAGAGACCCAGTACTTC	CSVRQAQETQYF
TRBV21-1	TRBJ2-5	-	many	TGTGCCAGCCTCGAGGAGGCGTACCAAGAGACCCAGTACTTC	CASLEEAYQETQYF
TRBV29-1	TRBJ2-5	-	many	TGCAGCGGAAGGGACGGGGAAGAGACCCAGTACTTC	CSGRDGEETQYF
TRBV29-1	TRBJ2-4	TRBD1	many	TGCAGCGTTGATTCCGGGACAGGGGTTAAAAACATTCAGTACTTC	CSVDSGTGVKNIQYF
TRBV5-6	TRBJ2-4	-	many	TGTGCCAGCAGCTTGCGCGCTCCGGGCCCCCAGGGGATTCAGTACTTC	CASSLRAPGPQGIQYF
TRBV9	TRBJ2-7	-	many	TGTGCCAGCAGCGCCGGGGACGCCCACGAGCAGTACTTC	CASSAGDAHEQYF